Reported below is one T cell receptor (beta chain). Its antigen is not identified. This specimen belongs to a study of cytomegalovirus exposure and HLA in healthy donors. Study details: The same platform was used for the 90 to 150 validation repertoires as for the roughly 730 first-cohort repertoires, as reported in a later analysis.

TCRdb's table, derived via immunoSEQ multiplex PCR, lists solely in-frame clones and lacks some. The sample contains over 90,000 clones, 85% to 95% of which appear only once. The V gene's germline CDR1 is ENHRY and CDR2 SYGVKD. The CDR3 spans 17 residues. The V and J ends lost 3 bases and 1 base respectively, with 18 bases between them. Points from the study as a whole: There were about 160 TCR beta chains listed as cytomegalovirus-associated.

This chain connects TRBV10-3 to TRBJ1-1; tentatively, D is TRBD1 (5 bases). Sequencing used PBMCs. This clonotype was obtained from a woman in her late teens or twenties in good health and CMV-seronegative. The CDR3 bases are TGTGCCATCAGTGATTGGGTTGCGGACACGTCGAACACTGAAGCTTTCTTT. Its translation is CAISDWVADTSNTEAFF.